The clone carrying this T cell receptor (beta chain) was picked up many times. What it binds is unknown. The read terminates 3 residues ahead of where the CDR3 ends, so the germline J gene completes it. Repertoires were generated with immunoSEQ multiplex PCR, while TCRdb's copy carries only in-frame clones and drops some. Listed here are 25,000 to 35,000 clones without any singletons, the top ten holding roughly 3%. Heparinized whole blood, about 4.5 to 9 ml, came from each donor. The data stem from a study of T cell clonality in common variable immunodeficiency. Whole-study findings and limits: Common variable immunodeficiency TCR beta sequences reportedly had fewer deletions and N-nucleotide insertions.

Looked up from germline, CDR1 is SNHLY and CDR2 is FYNNEI. CDR3 size: 13 residues. The junction had 3 bases not matched to a gene; V was cut back by 6 bases and J by 4 bases. The specimen was peripheral blood mononuclear cells. The sequence was obtained from a human donor with common variable immunodeficiency. This chain connects TRBV2 to TRBJ2-5; 9 bases match TRBD2. CDR3: CASSGAGGETQYF. The part of the CDR3 DNA that was read is TGTGCCAGCAGCGGAGCGGGAGGAGAGACC.